The present T cell receptor beta chain was sequenced within a study of T cell responses to AZD1222 COVID-19 vaccine. Generated by immunoSEQ multiplex PCR, the TCRdb table keeps only in-frame clones and is missing some. The table records 90,000 to 120,000 clones, around 92% of them present only once. Between the trimmed V and J ends, which lost 1 base and 2 bases, there was a span of 10 bases. The germline V gene has CDR1 MDHEN and CDR2 SYDVKM. There are 15 residues in the CDR3. This clonotype originated in an adult who received the AZD1222 COVID-19 vaccine. This chain uses TRBV28 with TRBJ2-3; D may be TRBD1 or TRBD2 (5 bases each). The specimen comprised peripheral blood, sampled 28 days after the second AZD1222 dose. CDR3 coding DNA: TGTGCCAGCAGTTTATCCGTGGGGGACACAGATACGCAGTATTTT. As protein: CASSLSVGDTDTQYF.